This T cell receptor (beta chain) emerged from a study of T cells in tuberculosis. The length of the CDR3 is 14 residues. V lost 8 bases, J lost 2 bases, and 0 bases stayed unmatched. Germline CDR1 SNHLY, CDR2 FYNNEI. TCRdb keeps only in-frame clones here, not all; method: immunoSEQ multiplex PCR. The data contain 25,000 to 35,000 clones, 85% to 95% of them singletons. This rearrangement joins TRBV2 to TRBJ2-6; TRBD1 aligns across 10 bases. Sequenced: PBMCs. The sequence came from a donor aged 10 to 29 with latent tuberculosis or without tuberculosis infection. Some clones in this sample may be carry-over from other donors' samples. CDR3 region: CASGQGAGANVLTF. For the CDR3, the DNA is TGTGCCAGCGGACAGGGGGCTGGGGCCAACGTCCTGACTTTC.